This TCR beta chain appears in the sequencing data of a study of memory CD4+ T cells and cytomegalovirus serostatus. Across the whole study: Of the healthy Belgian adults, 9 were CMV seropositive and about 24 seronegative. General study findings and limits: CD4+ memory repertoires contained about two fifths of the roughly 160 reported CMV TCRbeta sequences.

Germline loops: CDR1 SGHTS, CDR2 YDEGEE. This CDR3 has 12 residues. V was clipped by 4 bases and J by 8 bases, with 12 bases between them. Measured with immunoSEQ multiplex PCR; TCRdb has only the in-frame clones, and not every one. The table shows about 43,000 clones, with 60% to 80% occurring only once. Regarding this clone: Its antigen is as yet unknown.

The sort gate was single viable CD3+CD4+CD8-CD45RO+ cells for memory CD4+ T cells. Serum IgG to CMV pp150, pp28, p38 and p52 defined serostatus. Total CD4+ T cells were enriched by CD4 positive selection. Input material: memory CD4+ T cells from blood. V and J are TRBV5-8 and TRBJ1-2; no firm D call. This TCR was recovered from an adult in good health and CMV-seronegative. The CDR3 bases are TGTGCCAGCAGCCTCAAAGGCTTCGGCTACACCTTC. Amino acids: CASSLKGFGYTF.